This TCR beta chain came from a study of cytomegalovirus exposure and HLA in healthy donors. Overall study results and limits: It was reported in a later analysis that an Asian-associated ancestry cluster showed fewer N-insertions than the 666-donor mean.

The PCR was carried out with 60 Vbeta primers and 13 Jbeta primers. Measured with immunoSEQ multiplex PCR; TCRdb has only the in-frame clones, and not every one. The sample data list approximately 40,000 clones. With respect to this clone: What it binds is unknown.

The TCR sequence derives from a woman between 25 and 40 years old in good health and CMV-seronegative. The sample taken for sequencing was PBMCs.

The CDR3 loop is CATDRAGGELFF. The DNA for the CDR3 is TGTGCTACGGACAGGGCTGGCGGGGAGCTGTTTTTT. This chain connects TRBV30 to TRBJ2-2, with 8 positions matching TRBD1. The CDR3 contains 12 residues. Per the germline V gene, CDR1 is GTSNPN and CDR2 is SVGIG (reference sequence).